This record covers a single T cell receptor beta chain. This record belongs to a study of T-cell memory formation after mild COVID-19. Study details: The study found TCR clusters largely donor specific.

TCRdb called the 5' RACE reads again in MiXCR, with one record for every CDR3 protein. Altogether roughly 400,000 distinct CDR3 sequences are present, over 15% being singletons, with the ten largest covering approximately 21%. The CDR3 is 16 residues long. Unmatched junction bases numbered 8, after V lost 5 bases and J lost 7 bases. CDR1 and CDR2 from the germline V gene are SGHVS and FNYEAQ. The chain employs TRBV7-6 and TRBJ2-1; 13 bases are shared with TRBD2. This clonotype originated in a man aged 18 to 30 who had mild COVID-19 (a few samples of this study predate the infection). Cell type and time point are not known. The sequencing sample was made of PBMCs or a T cell subset sorted from them (not recorded which). The CDR3 spells CASSPGTSGDVNEQFF. CDR3 nucleotides: TGTGCCAGCAGCCCAGGGACTAGCGGGGATGTTAATGAGCAGTTCTTC.